The 10 T cell receptor beta chains below come from one sample, sequenced in a study of CD8 T cells in Susac syndrome. Random hexamers were used to reverse transcribe the RNA input (about 0.5 to 1 ug). TCRdb redid the calling of the immunoSEQ multiplex PCR reads with MiXCR, one entry per CDR3 protein. The sample shows under 200,000 distinct CDR3 sequences, roughly 94% of them seen only once. Sequencing input: CD4+ T cells from PBMCs. These receptor sequences come from a human donor with Susac syndrome.

This clonotype appeared a single time. An end of the junction differs from the germline gene, which may be a read error. The chain couples TRBV18 to TRBJ2-5; the D gene is possibly TRBD2 (6 bases). The CDR3 runs to 14 residues. The germline gives CDR1 KGHSH, CDR2 LQKENI. The DNA for the CDR3 is TGTGCCAGCTCTCAGGGCGGGATGCAAGGGACCCAGTACTTC. Residues: CASSQGGMQGTQYF.

This sequence joins TRBV20-1 and TRBJ1-5; 7 bases agree with TRBD1. The J segment lost 6 bases and the V segment lost 3 bases, leaving 8 bases of the junction unmatched. Germline loops: CDR1 DFQATT, CDR2 SNEGSKA (reference sequence). The CDR3 loop spans 14 amino acids. The CDR3 DNA reads as TGCAGTGCTAGCGCAGGGGGTAGCGCTCAGCCCCAGCATTTT. Translating it yields CSASAGGSAQPQHF.

The rearrangement joins TRBV2 to TRBJ1-6, with a tentative D call TRBD1 (5 bases). The length of the CDR3 is 14 residues. V was trimmed by 1 base and J by 9 bases, leaving 10 bases between them. Germline assignment: CDR1 SNHLY and CDR2 FYNNEI. The CDR3 loop reads CASSEGRGGSPLHF. The CDR3 DNA follows: TGTGCCAGCAGTGAAGGTCGGGGGGGTTCACCCCTCCACTTT.

This rearrangement joins TRBV24-1 to TRBJ1-5; D ambiguous. CDR1 and CDR2 (germline): KGHDR, SFDVKD. The V and J ends lost 1 base and 0 bases respectively, with 12 bases between them. The CDR3 sequence is 17 residues long. CDR3 sequence (DNA): TGTGCCACCAGTGATTTAACAGAGCCGTATAGCAATCAGCCCCAGCATTTT. Residues: CATSDLTEPYSNQPQHF.

This clonotype has only one observation. The gene calls are TRBV3-1 and TRBJ1-5; D not certain. This CDR3 contains 15 residues. Trimming took off 1 base at V and 4 bases at J, with 11 bases between the two ends. Germline V gives CDR1 LGHDT, CDR2 YNNKEL (reference sequence). CDR3: CASSQGGRENQPQHF. In DNA form, the CDR3 reads TGTGCCAGCAGCCAAGGAGGGCGGGAGAATCAGCCCCAGCATTTT.

This rearrangement joins TRBV30 to TRBJ1-1; D ambiguous. Trimming left V 4 bases short and J 0 bases short, with 12 bases between. The length of the CDR3 is 14 residues. Looked up from germline, CDR1 is GTSNPN and CDR2 is SVGIG (reference sequence). The CDR3 region is CAWTTDGMNTEAFF. In DNA form, the CDR3 reads TGTGCCTGGACCACCGACGGAATGAACACTGAAGCTTTCTTT.

The count of this clonotype is one. This chain links TRBV29-1 with TRBJ2-5; D remains ambiguous. Between the trimmed V and J ends, which lost 6 bases and 1 base, there was a span of 9 bases. Germline V lookup: CDR1 SQVTM, CDR2 ANQGSEA. The CDR3 has 12 residues. DNA for the CDR3: TGCAGCGTCAGAGCCCCCCAAGAGACCCAGTACTTC. This sequence encodes CSVRAPQETQYF.

The J gene is TRBJ2-5, the V gene TRBV24-1; 10 positions agree with TRBD1. J lost 3 bases, V lost 4 bases, and 4 bases had no gene match. The CDR3 totals 15 residues. In germline, CDR1 is KGHDR, CDR2 SFDVKD. CDR3 residues: CATSDRQGAKETQYF. The CDR3 DNA reads as TGTGCCACCAGTGACCGACAGGGGGCTAAAGAGACCCAGTACTTC.

The chain couples TRBV19 to TRBJ1-5; D not certain. This CDR3 region has 12 residues. V dropped 5 bases and J dropped 2 bases, with 4 bases sitting between them. CDR1 and CDR2 from the germline V gene are LNHDA and SQIVND (reference sequence). Here the CDR3 DNA reads TGTGCCAGTAGTTTTGGCAATCAGCCCCAGCATTTT. Protein: CASSFGNQPQHF.

This chain uses TRBV5-1 with TRBJ1-1; the match to TRBD1 covers 7 bases. V was clipped by 5 bases and J by 2 bases; unmatched bases: 12. CDR1 and CDR2 (germline): SGHRS, YFSETQ. CDR3 size: 16 residues. The CDR3 protein is CASSSGQETLNTEAFF. In DNA, the CDR3 is TGCGCCAGCAGTTCAGGACAGGAGACATTAAACACTGAAGCTTTCTTT.